A single sample is the source of the 22 T cell receptor beta chains below, sequenced in a study of blood T cell repertoires in COVID-19. This table comes from immunoSEQ multiplex PCR, and its TCRdb copy is limited to in-frame clones, with some not included. The table lists tens of thousands of clones, approximately 90% of them singletons. What was sequenced was peripheral blood. All receptors derive from a man between 65 and 85 years old with active COVID-19.

The chain links TRBV4-2 to TRBJ2-5; D is possibly TRBD2 (6 bases). Trimming removed 4 bases from V and 7 bases from J, with 22 bases in between. The CDR3 is made up of 16 amino acids. Germline V gene lookup returns CDR1 LGHNA and CDR2 YNFKEQ. CDR3 in amino acids: CASSLVGGTTEGTQYF. CDR3 bases: TGTGCCAGCAGCCTAGTTGGAGGGACCACGGAAGGGACCCAGTACTTC.

The rearrangement links TRBV7-2 to TRBJ2-7; maybe TRBD2 (5 bases). The CDR3 has 14 amino acids. V gave up 5 bases and J gave up 0 bases, with 11 bases separating them. The germline CDR1 and CDR2 sequences are SGHTA and FQGNSA. Here the CDR3 DNA reads TGTGCCAGCAGCACGGGATACCGCTCCTACGAGCAGTACTTC. Its translation: CASSTGYRSYEQYF.

In its sample, this clone was seen once. The chain is built from TRBV11-2 and TRBJ2-5, with a possible D match to TRBD1 (6 bases). The CDR3 spans 15 residues. V was clipped by 0 bases and J by 5 bases, with 13 bases between them. Germline V CDR1 and CDR2: SGHAT, FQNNGV. The CDR3 DNA sequence: TGTGCCAGCAGCTTAGATCCAGGGGCGTGGGAGACCCAGTACTTC. Translating gives CASSLDPGAWETQYF.

This sequence joins TRBV30 and TRBJ2-2; D is perhaps TRBD1 (5 bases). Germline V lookup: CDR1 GTSNPN, CDR2 SVGIG (reference sequence). Between the trimmed V and J ends, which lost 3 bases and 7 bases, there was a span of 21 bases. The CDR3 is made up of 16 amino acids. Here the CDR3 DNA reads TGTGCCTGGAGCGGCACCCCGGCAGGGTCCGGCGGGGAGCTGTTTTTT. This translates into CAWSGTPAGSGGELFF.

The gene calls are TRBV5-6 and TRBJ2-5; 7 bases fit TRBD1. Per germline, CDR1 SGHDT and CDR2 YYEEEE. The CDR3 sequence is 15 residues long. V shed 2 bases and J 5 bases; nucleotides not matched to a gene: 9. In DNA, the CDR3 is TGTGCCAGCAGCTTCCGGAGACAGGGTGGCGAGACCCAGTACTTC. This sequence encodes CASSFRRQGGETQYF.

V usage is TRBV13 and J usage is TRBJ1-4, with D tentatively TRBD1 (5 bases). Trimming took 4 bases from V and 4 from J, leaving 10 bases between them. The length of the CDR3 is 14 residues. Germline CDR1 PRHDT, CDR2 FYEKMQ (reference sequence). CDR3 loop: CASSSRGFNEKLFF. In DNA form, the CDR3 reads TGTGCCAGCAGCTCCCGGGGGTTTAATGAAAAACTGTTTTTT.

The CDR3 reads CASSPRWEGRHNEQFF. In DNA, the CDR3 is TGTGCCAGCAGCCCCAGATGGGAGGGGAGACACAATGAGCAGTTCTTC. The V and J genes are TRBV7-3 and TRBJ2-1; TRBD2 matches 7 bases. V lost 5 bases and J lost 5; bases outside the gene matches: 12. Germline lookup yields CDR1 SGHTA and CDR2 FQGTGA. The CDR3 runs 16 residues. Looking up the rest from reference TRBV7-3 and TRBJ2-1 gives the full variable domain: GAGVSQTPSNKVTEKGKYVELRCDPISGHTALYWYRQSLGQGPEFLIYFQGTGAADDSGLPNDRFFAVRPEGSVSTLKIQRTERGDSAVYLCASSPRWEGRHNEQFFGPGTRLTVL.

This clone was seen once. The genes are TRBV5-1 and TRBJ1-4, with 10 bases lining up with TRBD1. The CDR3 length is 15 residues. CDR1 and CDR2 (germline): SGHRS, YFSETQ. V trimming: 4 bases; J trimming: 7 bases; junction bases outside the gene matches: 7. CDR3 protein: CASSGAGTGVEKLFF. The CDR3 nucleotides read TGCGCCAGCAGCGGGGCCGGGACAGGGGTTGAAAAACTGTTTTTT.

V gene TRBV12-3 or TRBV12-4 combines with J gene TRBJ1-3; TRBD1 agrees at 9 bases. This CDR3 is built from 12 residues. J gave up 4 bases and V 8 bases, and 0 bases lay outside the gene matches. The CDR3 loop reads CASGTGGNTIYF. Written as DNA, the CDR3 is TGTGCCAGCGGGACAGGGGGAAACACCATATATTTT.

This clone has just one count. V is TRBV11-3 and J is TRBJ2-7, with 8 bases fitting TRBD2. The germline gives CDR1 SGHNT, CDR2 YENEEA. CDR3 length equals 13 residues. The CDR3: CATTSGGGYEQYF. Written as DNA, the CDR3 is TGTGCTACCACTAGCGGCGGGGGCTACGAGCAGTACTTC.

This clone was counted a few times. The J gene is TRBJ1-2, the V gene TRBV4-1, with D perhaps matching TRBD1 (6 bases). Germline V CDR1 and CDR2: MGHRA, YSYEKL. Trimming removed 3 bases at V and 3 bases at J, with 11 bases between. This CDR3 has 14 amino acids. The CDR3 region is CASSHRGSYYGYTF. CDR3 DNA: TGCGCCAGCAGCCACAGGGGCTCTTACTATGGCTACACCTTC.

The V call is TRBV25-1, the J call TRBJ2-1; 16 bases align to TRBD2. The CDR3 contains 16 residues. Losses at the gene ends were 2 bases for V and 9 bases for J; bases not matched to a gene: 4. From germline, CDR1 is MGHDK and CDR2 SYGVNS. As DNA, the CDR3 is TGTGCCAGCAGTGAACAGGGACTAGCGGGAGGGGGTGAGCAGTTCTTC. As protein: CASSEQGLAGGGEQFF.

V gene TRBV24-1 combines with J gene TRBJ2-5; 13 bases are shared with TRBD2. Germline V lookup: CDR1 KGHDR, CDR2 SFDVKD. This CDR3 is 16 amino acids long. V lost 4 bases to trimming and J lost 8 bases; unmatched junction nucleotides: 9. The CDR3 sequence is CATSEDGLAGARTQYF. The DNA of the CDR3 is TGTGCCACCAGTGAGGACGGACTAGCGGGGGCCCGCACCCAGTACTTC.

The rearrangement joins TRBV20-1 to TRBJ2-4, with a tentative D call TRBD2 (7 bases). V was clipped by 5 bases and J by 9 bases, with 8 bases between them. This CDR3 is 10 amino acids long. Germline assignment: CDR1 DFQATT and CDR2 SNEGSKA (reference sequence). The CDR3 nucleotides are TGCAGTGCTCGGGGGGCCATTCAGTACTTC. This encodes CSARGAIQYF.

This clone has a single count. The chain couples TRBV9 to TRBJ2-7; D is possibly TRBD1 (6 bases). The length of the CDR3 is 15 residues. V was cut by 0 bases and J by 3 bases, with 13 bases left in between. The germline V gene has CDR1 SGDLS and CDR2 YYNGEE. The CDR3 loop is CASSVVGGLGYEQYF. The CDR3 nucleotides are TGTGCCAGCAGCGTAGTAGGGGGATTGGGCTACGAGCAGTACTTC.

The J gene is TRBJ1-1, the V gene TRBV4-1; maybe TRBD1 (6 bases). V lost 0 bases and J 0 bases, leaving 8 bases between the germline ends. CDR1 and CDR2 (germline): MGHRA, YSYEKL. The CDR3 has 15 amino acids. CDR3 nucleotide sequence: TGCGCCAGCAGCCAAGATTGGGGGCTGAACACTGAAGCTTTCTTT. It codes for CASSQDWGLNTEAFF.

This chain joins TRBV5-4 and TRBJ2-1; possibly TRBD2 for D (7 bases). Trimming pared 7 bases from V and 0 bases from J, leaving 23 bases between. Germline assignment: CDR1 SGHNT and CDR2 YYREEE (reference sequence). CDR3 length: 18 residues. The DNA of the CDR3 is TGTGCCAGCGCCCGGGGGGCCGAAGTACCTAGCTCCTACAATGAGCAGTTCTTC. Translating gives CASARGAEVPSSYNEQFF.

The chain recombines TRBV12-3 or TRBV12-4 with TRBJ2-7; TRBD2 aligns across 7 bases. This CDR3 has 13 residues. V lost 5 bases and J lost 7; bases outside the gene matches: 8. CDR3 loop: CASSPGLSGEQYF. CDR3 in DNA: TGTGCCAGCAGTCCGGGACTATCGGGGGAGCAGTACTTC.

V gene TRBV5-1 combines with J gene TRBJ2-2; 7 nucleotides line up with TRBD1. Losses at the gene ends were 0 bases for V and 1 base for J; bases not matched to a gene: 0. Per the germline V gene, CDR1 is SGHRS and CDR2 is YFSETQ. The CDR3 has 15 residues. CDR3: CASSLGDRNTGELFF. The CDR3, as DNA: TGCGCCAGCAGCTTGGGGGACAGGAACACCGGGGAGCTGTTTTTT.

The rearrangement joins TRBV20-1 to TRBJ2-7; D gene unclear. V was clipped by 3 bases and J by 2 bases, with 17 bases between them. The germline gives CDR1 DFQATT, CDR2 SNEGSKA (reference sequence). This CDR3 has 15 amino acids. The CDR3 spells CSASGRFPPTYEQYF. The CDR3 bases are TGCAGTGCTAGTGGGCGGTTCCCCCCCACCTACGAGCAGTACTTC.

This chain joins TRBV5-8 and TRBJ2-7, with TRBD1 matching 7 bases. V dropped 4 bases and J dropped 5; count of bases not matched to a gene: 12. This CDR3 contains 15 residues. Germline V lookup: CDR1 SGHTS, CDR2 YDEGEE. CDR3 DNA sequence: TGTGCCAGCAGCGTGACGACAGGGACGGGCGACGAGCAGTACTTC. The encoded protein is CASSVTTGTGDEQYF. Using reference TRBV5-8 and TRBJ2-7 for the parts outside the CDR3, the full variable domain is EAGVTQSPTHLIKTRGQQATLRCSPISGHTSVYWYQQALGLGLQFLLWYDEGEERNRGNFPPRFSGRQFPNYSSELNVNALELEDSALYLCASSVTTGTGDEQYFGPGTRLTVT.

The chain is built from TRBV9 and TRBJ2-7; the D gene is possibly TRBD1 (6 bases). There are 16 residues in the CDR3. The germline V gene has CDR1 SGDLS and CDR2 YYNGEE. Between the trimmed V and J ends, which lost 3 bases and 2 bases, there was a span of 18 bases. CDR3 nucleotide sequence: TGTGCCAGCAGCGCCGGGTTCGGGCAGGGGACCTACGAGCAGTACTTC. Encoded protein: CASSAGFGQGTYEQYF. Based on the CDR3 plus reference TRBV9 and TRBJ2-7, the full variable domain is DSGVTQTPKHLITATGQRVTLRCSPRSGDLSVYWYQQSLDQGLQFLIQYYNGEERAKGNILERFSAQQFPDLHSELNLSSLELGDSALYFCASSAGFGQGTYEQYFGPGTRLTVT.